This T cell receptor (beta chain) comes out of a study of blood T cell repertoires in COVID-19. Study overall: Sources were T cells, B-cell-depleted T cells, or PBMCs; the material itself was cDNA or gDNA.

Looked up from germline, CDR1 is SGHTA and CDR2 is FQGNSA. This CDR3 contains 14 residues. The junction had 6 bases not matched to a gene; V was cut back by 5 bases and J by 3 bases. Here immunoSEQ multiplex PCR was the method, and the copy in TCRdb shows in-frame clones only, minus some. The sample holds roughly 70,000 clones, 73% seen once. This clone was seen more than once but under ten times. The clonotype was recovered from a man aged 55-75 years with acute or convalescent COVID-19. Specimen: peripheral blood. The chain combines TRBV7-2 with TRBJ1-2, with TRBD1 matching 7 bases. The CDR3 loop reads CASSLTGEDYGYTF. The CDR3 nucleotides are TGTGCCAGCAGCCTCACAGGGGAGGACTATGGCTACACCTTC. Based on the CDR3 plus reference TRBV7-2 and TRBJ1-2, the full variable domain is GAGVSQSPSNKVTEKGKDVELRCDPISGHTALYWYRQSLGQGLEFLIYFQGNSAPDKSGLPSDRFSAERTGGSVSTLTIQRTQQEDSAVYLCASSLTGEDYGYTFGSGTRLTVV.